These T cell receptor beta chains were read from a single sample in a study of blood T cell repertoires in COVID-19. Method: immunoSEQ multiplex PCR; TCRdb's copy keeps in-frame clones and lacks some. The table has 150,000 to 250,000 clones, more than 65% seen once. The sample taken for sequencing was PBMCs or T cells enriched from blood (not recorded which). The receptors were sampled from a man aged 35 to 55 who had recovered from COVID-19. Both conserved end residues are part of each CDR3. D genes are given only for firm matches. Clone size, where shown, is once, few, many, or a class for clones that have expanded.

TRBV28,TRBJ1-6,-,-,CASSPQKTGVGDSPLHF,TGTGCCAGCAGTCCACAGAAAACGGGGGTGGGGGATTCACCCCTCCACTTT
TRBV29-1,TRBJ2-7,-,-,CSVEDRADEQYF,TGCAGCGTTGAAGACAGGGCCGACGAGCAGTACTTC
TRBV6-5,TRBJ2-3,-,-,CASSEGTSKRREYF,TGTGCCAGCAGCGAGGGGACTTCCAAGAGAAGGGAGTATTTT
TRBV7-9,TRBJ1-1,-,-,CASSLSVAQHF,TGTGCCAGCAGCTTAAGTGTCGCCCAACATTTT
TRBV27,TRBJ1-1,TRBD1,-,CASSTRTGYNTEAFF,TGTGCCAGCAGTACCAGGACAGGGTACAACACTGAAGCTTTCTTT
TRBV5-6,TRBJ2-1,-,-,CASSPRGHLYNEQFF,TGTGCCAGCAGCCCGCGGGGGCACCTATACAATGAGCAGTTCTTC
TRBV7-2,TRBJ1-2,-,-,CASSPGFGYTF,TGTGCCAGCAGCCCAGGGTTTGGCTACACCTTC
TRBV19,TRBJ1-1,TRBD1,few,CASSIPAGGPLTEAFF,TGTGCCAGTAGTATACCGGCAGGGGGTCCGTTGACTGAAGCTTTCTTT
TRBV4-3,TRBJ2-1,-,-,CASSQYTGNEQFF,TGCGCCAGCAGCCAATATACAGGCAATGAGCAGTTCTTC
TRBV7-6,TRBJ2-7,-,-,CASSLSGDYEQYF,TGTGCCAGCAGCCTGTCCGGGGACTACGAGCAGTACTTC
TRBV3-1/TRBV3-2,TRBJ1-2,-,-,CASSLGSYPYGYTF,TGTGCCAGCAGCCTCGGGTCGTACCCTTATGGCTACACCTTC
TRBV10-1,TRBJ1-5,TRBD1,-,CASSQGQDSNQPQHF,TGCGCCAGCAGCCAGGGACAGGATAGCAATCAGCCCCAGCATTTT
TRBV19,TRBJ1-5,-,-,CASSIEGGNQPQHF,TGTGCCAGTAGTATAGAAGGGGGCAATCAGCCCCAGCATTTT
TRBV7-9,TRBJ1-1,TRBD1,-,CASSFQGTGVTEAFF,TGTGCCAGCAGCTTTCAAGGGACAGGGGTAACTGAAGCTTTCTTT
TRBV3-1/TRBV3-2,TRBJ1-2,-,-,CASSQDGAGPTIYGYTF,TGTGCCAGCAGCCAAGATGGGGCAGGGCCTACCATCTATGGCTACACCTTC
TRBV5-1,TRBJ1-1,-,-,CASSPSGGINTEAFF,TGCGCCAGCAGCCCCTCCGGAGGGATAAACACTGAAGCTTTCTTT
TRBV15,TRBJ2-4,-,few,CATSRSGFDRQKLAKNIQYF,TGTGCCACCAGCAGATCGGGTTTCGACAGGCAGAAACTAGCCAAAAACATTCAGTACTTC
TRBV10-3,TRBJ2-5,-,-,CAISKPGKETQYF,TGTGCCATCAGTAAACCGGGTAAAGAGACCCAGTACTTC
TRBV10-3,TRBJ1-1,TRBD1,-,CAISGRQGMNTEAFF,TGTGCCATCAGTGGTCGACAGGGGATGAACACTGAAGCTTTCTTT
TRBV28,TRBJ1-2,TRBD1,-,CASSSRADRGPYGYTF,TGTGCCAGCAGTTCTAGAGCTGACAGGGGGCCCTATGGCTACACCTTC
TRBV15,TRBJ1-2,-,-,CATSREQNYGYTF,TGTGCCACCAGCAGAGAACAAAACTATGGCTACACCTTC
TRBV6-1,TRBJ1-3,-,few,CASSEGPLRGLTGNTIYF,TGTGCCAGCAGTGAAGGGCCCCTCAGGGGTCTTACTGGAAACACCATATATTTT
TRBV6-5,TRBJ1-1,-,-,CASIPPGGTEAFF,TGTGCCAGCATCCCTCCGGGGGGCACTGAAGCTTTCTTT
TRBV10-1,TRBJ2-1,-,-,CASSDPSPGEQFF,TGCGCCAGCAGTGACCCTAGCCCGGGTGAGCAGTTCTTC
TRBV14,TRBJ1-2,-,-,CASSLSDQGSNGYTF,TGTGCCAGCAGCCTTTCGGACCAGGGTAGTAATGGCTACACCTTC
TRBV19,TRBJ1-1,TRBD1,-,CASRTGTGFEAFF,TGTGCCAGCCGCACCGGGACAGGGTTTGAAGCTTTCTTT
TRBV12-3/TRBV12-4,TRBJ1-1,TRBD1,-,CASTGQGTEAFF,TGTGCCAGCACCGGACAGGGCACTGAAGCTTTCTTT
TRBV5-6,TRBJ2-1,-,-,CASRMFSNEQFF,TGTGCCAGCAGAATGTTCAGCAATGAGCAGTTCTTC
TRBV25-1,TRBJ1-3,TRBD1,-,CASRQTGALGNTIYF,TGTGCCAGCAGGCAAACAGGGGCCCTCGGAAACACCATATATTTT
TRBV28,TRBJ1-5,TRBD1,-,CASITGVEGQPQHF,TGTGCCAGCATAACAGGGGTGGAGGGTCAGCCCCAGCATTTT
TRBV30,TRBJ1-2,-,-,CAGAYSYGYIF,TGTGCCGGGGCGTACAGCTATGGCTACATCTTC
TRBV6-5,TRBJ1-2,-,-,CASRGPYGYTF,TGTGCCAGCAGGGGGCCGTATGGCTACACCTTC
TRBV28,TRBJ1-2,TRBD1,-,CASRGTGLGYGYTF,TGTGCCAGCAGGGGGACAGGCCTCGGATATGGCTACACCTTC
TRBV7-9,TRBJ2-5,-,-,CASSSLGGETQYF,TGTGCCAGCAGCTCCTTGGGGGGTGAGACCCAGTACTTC
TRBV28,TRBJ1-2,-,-,CASSFGTYYGYTF,TGTGCCAGCAGTTTTGGGACATACTATGGCTACACCTTC
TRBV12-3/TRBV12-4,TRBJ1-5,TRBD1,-,CASSLHRGSQHF,TGTGCCAGCAGTTTACACAGGGGGTCCCAGCATTTT
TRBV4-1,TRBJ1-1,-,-,CASSQGPGRDTEAFF,TGCGCCAGCAGCCAAGGACCGGGTAGAGACACTGAAGCTTTCTTT
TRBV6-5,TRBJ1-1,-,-,CASSHSGIQGWFEAFF,TGTGCCAGCAGTCACTCGGGTATACAGGGCTGGTTCGAAGCTTTCTTT
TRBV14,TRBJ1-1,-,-,CASSQDFGGNTEAFF,TGTGCCAGCAGCCAAGATTTTGGAGGGAACACTGAAGCTTTCTTT
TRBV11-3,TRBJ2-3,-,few,CASSPNDRTSTDTQYF,TGTGCCAGCAGCCCAAACGACAGAACGAGCACAGATACGCAGTATTTT
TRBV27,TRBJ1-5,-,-,CASSFQGSNQPQHF,TGTGCCAGCAGTTTTCAGGGGAGCAATCAGCCCCAGCATTTT
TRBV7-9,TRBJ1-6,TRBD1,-,CASGLLFSRDRENSPLHF,TGTGCCAGCGGGCTTCTATTCTCCCGGGACAGGGAGAATTCACCCCTCCACTTT
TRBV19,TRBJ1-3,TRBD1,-,CASSVKGDRIGGNTIYF,TGTGCCAGTAGCGTAAAGGGGGACAGAATTGGAGGAAACACCATATATTTT
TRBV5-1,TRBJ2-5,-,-,CASSTNGGRNQETQYF,TGCGCCAGCAGCACGAACGGGGGAAGGAATCAAGAGACCCAGTACTTC
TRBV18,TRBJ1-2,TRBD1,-,CASSPPTGVAYGYTF,TGTGCCAGCTCACCACCGACAGGGGTGGCGTATGGCTACACCTTC
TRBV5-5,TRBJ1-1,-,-,CASSLGRRSEAFF,TGTGCCAGCAGCTTGGGTAGAAGATCTGAAGCTTTCTTT
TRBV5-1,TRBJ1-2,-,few,CASSSGTRDIDGYTF,TGCGCCAGCAGCTCCGGGACACGGGATATCGATGGCTACACCTTC